Given below is one TCR beta chain in context. The CDR3 length is 15 residues. Germline assignment: CDR1 SGHAT and CDR2 FQDESV (reference sequence). V trimming: 3 bases; J trimming: 4 bases; junction bases outside the gene matches: 4. The sample originates from a study of cytomegalovirus exposure and HLA in healthy donors. Turning to the study itself: Of about 390 genotyped donors, roughly 81% grouped in the Caucasian-associated ancestry cluster.

13 Jbeta primers and 60 Vbeta primers were used for the PCR. The protocol was immunoSEQ multiplex PCR, while the TCRdb copy is restricted to in-frame clones and leaves out a portion. The repertoire consists of around 150,000 clones, with approximately 88% occurring once and the leading ten covering roughly 0.5%. V usage is TRBV11-1 and J usage is TRBJ2-5, with TRBD2 matching over 11 bases. The specimen was PBMCs. This TCR derives from a woman aged 40-49 years in good health and CMV-seronegative. The CDR3 bases are TGTGCCAGCAGCTTCAGACTAGCGGGAAGAGAGACCCAGTACTTC. Translated, it gives CASSFRLAGRETQYF.